These 20 T cell receptor beta chains came from one sample sequenced in a study of blood T cell repertoires in COVID-19. Generated by immunoSEQ multiplex PCR, the TCRdb table keeps only in-frame clones and is missing some. The data show hundreds of thousands of clones, 70% to 90% seen once. Source material: PBMCs or T cells enriched from blood (not recorded which). The receptor set was obtained from a woman in her forties or fifties in a cohort exposed to, infected with or recovered from COVID-19 (not recorded which).

This clone was detected only once. The chain uses TRBV4-2 and TRBJ1-5, with D maybe TRBD1 (6 bases). Germline assignment: CDR1 LGHNA and CDR2 YNFKEQ. V shed 0 bases and J shed 1 base, with 7 bases lying between them. The CDR3 length is 15 residues. The CDR3 spells CASSQEQGSNQPQHF. In DNA form, the CDR3 reads TGTGCCAGCAGCCAAGAACAGGGAAGCAATCAGCCCCAGCATTTT.

The V call is TRBV6-5, the J call TRBJ1-1; 10 nucleotides match TRBD1. Germline V gives CDR1 MNHEY, CDR2 SVGAGI. This CDR3 contains 13 residues. The V gene end was trimmed by 6 bases and the J gene end by 4 bases; junction bases not matched to a gene: 2. CDR3 sequence (DNA): TGTGCCAGCAGGAGGACAGGGGGCACTGAAGCTTTCTTT. Translation gives CASRRTGGTEAFF.

This clone was recorded once. The V call is TRBV5-4, the J call TRBJ2-5; no firm D call. Between the trimmed V and J ends, which lost 0 bases and 3 bases, there was a span of 9 bases. Germline values: CDR1 SGHNT, CDR2 YYREEE (reference sequence). This CDR3 contains 14 residues. CDR3 amino acids: CASSLAAVEETQYF. The CDR3 DNA reads as TGTGCCAGCAGCTTGGCCGCGGTGGAAGAGACCCAGTACTTC.

This clone occurred once. This chain links TRBV7-6 with TRBJ2-1; 10 positions agree with TRBD2. The CDR3 covers 19 residues. The V segment lost 0 bases and the J segment 0 bases; nucleotides outside the gene matches: 8. Germline V CDR1 and CDR2: SGHVS, FNYEAQ. The DNA of the CDR3 is TGTGCCAGCAGCTTAGCTTTAGGACTAGCGGCCCGCTCCTACAATGAGCAGTTCTTC. As protein: CASSLALGLAARSYNEQFF.

The chain has TRBV7-2 and TRBJ2-4; 8 positions match TRBD2. Germline values: CDR1 SGHTA, CDR2 FQGNSA. The CDR3 loop spans 15 amino acids. V gave up 1 base and J gave up 4 bases; unmatched junction bases: 3. The CDR3 sequence: CASSLGGGGKNIQYF. The CDR3 DNA reads as TGTGCCAGCAGCTTAGGCGGCGGGGGGAAAAACATTCAGTACTTC. Filled out from reference TRBV7-2 and TRBJ2-4, the complete variable domain reads GAGVSQSPSNKVTEKGKDVELRCDPISGHTALYWYRQSLGQGLEFLIYFQGNSAPDKSGLPSDRFSAERTGGSVSTLTIQRTQQEDSAVYLCASSLGGGGKNIQYFGAGTRLSVL.

The chain employs TRBV6-6 and TRBJ1-4, with TRBD1 matching over 10 bases. V dropped 5 bases and J dropped 7; count of bases not matched to a gene: 13. CDR3 size: 17 residues. CDR1 is MNHNY, CDR2 SVGAGI, per germline (reference sequence). The CDR3 coding sequence is TGTGCCAGCAGTCCCCGTGTCTCCGGGACAGGGGTTGAAAAACTGTTTTTT. It translates to CASSPRVSGTGVEKLFF.

J is TRBJ1-1 and V is TRBV2; 8 nucleotides align to TRBD1. After removal of 5 bases from V and 1 base from J, the junction contained 6 bases not matched to a gene. The germline CDR1 and CDR2 sequences are SNHLY and FYNNEI. This CDR3 is 15 amino acids long. The CDR3 bases are TGTGCCAGCAGTCATACCAGGGGGCAGAACACTGAAGCTTTCTTT. It yields the protein CASSHTRGQNTEAFF.

This chain connects TRBV19 to TRBJ1-1; D is unclear. The CDR3 totals 18 residues. Per germline, CDR1 LNHDA and CDR2 SQIVND (reference sequence). Trimming removed 5 bases from V and 4 bases from J, with 26 bases in between. The CDR3 DNA follows: TGTGCCAGTAGTGGTACGAGGCCATACCTTGTGATGAGCACTGAAGCTTTCTTT. Protein: CASSGTRPYLVMSTEAFF.

This chain joins TRBV30 and TRBJ1-2; 8 nucleotides match TRBD1. Germline V gene sequence: CDR1 GTSNPN, CDR2 SVGIG (reference sequence). J gave up 8 bases and V 0 bases, and 11 bases lay outside the gene matches. The CDR3 runs to 15 residues. CDR3 loop: CAWSVAGGAPWGYTF. CDR3 nucleotides: TGTGCCTGGAGTGTAGCAGGGGGCGCCCCGTGGGGCTACACCTTC.

This CDR3 reads CASSFRDRPYEQYF. As DNA, the CDR3 is TGTGCCAGCAGCTTCCGGGACAGGCCCTACGAGCAGTACTTC. The chain is built from TRBV7-9 and TRBJ2-7; TRBD1 matches at 8 bases. Germline CDR1 is SEHNR and CDR2 is FQNEAQ (reference sequence). The CDR3 covers 14 residues. The V and J ends lost 3 bases and 2 bases, in that order; junction bases with no gene match: 3.

The chain recombines TRBV19 with TRBJ2-2, with D tentatively TRBD1 (6 bases). Germline loops: CDR1 LNHDA, CDR2 SQIVND (reference sequence). Trimming shortened V by 3 bases and J by 5 bases, and 13 bases separated the two germline ends. This CDR3 spans 15 amino acids. This chain's CDR3 is CASSISTGLTGELFF. DNA for the CDR3: TGTGCCAGTAGTATCTCAACAGGGCTTACCGGGGAGCTGTTTTTT.

V usage is TRBV5-5 and J usage is TRBJ1-1; TRBD1 is a possible D gene (5 bases). The CDR3 is 15 amino acids. Trimming left V 2 bases short and J 2 bases short, with 13 bases between. Germline-derived CDR1 and CDR2 are SGHKS and YYEKEE (reference sequence). CDR3 amino acids: CASSFFGGANTEAFF. The CDR3 region has the DNA TGTGCCAGCAGCTTTTTCGGTGGGGCTAACACTGAAGCTTTCTTT. Looking up the rest from reference TRBV5-5 and TRBJ1-1 gives the full variable domain: DAGVTQSPTHLIKTRGQQVTLRCSPISGHKSVSWYQQVLGQGPQFIFQYYEKEERGRGNFPDRFSARQFPNYSSELNVNALLLGDSALYLCASSFFGGANTEAFFGQGTRLTVV.

This rearrangement joins TRBV10-3 to TRBJ2-5; 12 bases are shared with TRBD1. The CDR3 sequence is 17 residues long. V gave up 2 bases and J gave up 4 bases; unmatched junction bases: 8. Germline CDR1 reads ENHRY; CDR2 reads SYGVKD. The CDR3 loop is CAISETKGQGAGETQYF. As DNA, the CDR3 is TGTGCCATCAGTGAGACGAAGGGACAGGGGGCAGGAGAGACCCAGTACTTC.

This chain joins TRBV7-2 and TRBJ1-2; 10 bases agree with TRBD1. Germline V gene sequence: CDR1 SGHTA, CDR2 FQGNSA. The CDR3 spans 17 residues. V trimming: 1 base; J trimming: 7 bases; junction bases outside the gene matches: 12. The CDR3 loop is CASSLGAGQGRYVGYTF. The CDR3 coding sequence is TGTGCCAGCAGCTTAGGGGCGGGACAGGGGAGATATGTTGGCTACACCTTC.

The V call is TRBV2, the J call TRBJ1-6; TRBD1 matches 8 bases. Germline loops: CDR1 SNHLY, CDR2 FYNNEI. This CDR3 spans 15 amino acids. CDR3 DNA: TGTGCTGGACAGGGCGTGAGCTCCTATAATTCACCCCTCCACTTT. This encodes CAGQGVSSYNSPLHF. Filled out from reference TRBV2 and TRBJ1-6, the complete variable domain reads EPEVTQTPSHQVTQMGQEVILRCVPISNHLYFYWYRQILGQKVEFLVSFYNNEISEKSEIFDDQFSVERPDGSNFTLKIRSTKLEDSAMYFCAGQGVSSYNSPLHFGNGTRLTVT.

V and J are TRBV7-9 and TRBJ1-3; D possibly corresponds to TRBD1 (5 bases). V lost 0 bases, J lost 1 base, and 13 bases lay in between. This CDR3 contains 17 residues. Germline V lookup: CDR1 SEHNR, CDR2 FQNEAQ (reference sequence). This CDR3 is CASSLAQGGGSGNTIYF. CDR3 DNA sequence: TGTGCCAGCAGCTTAGCCCAGGGAGGAGGGTCTGGAAACACCATATATTTT.

This clone has more than one count but fewer than ten. This chain uses TRBV5-4 with TRBJ2-7; D is unresolved. Trimming removed 3 bases at V and 3 bases at J, with 16 bases between. Germline values: CDR1 SGHNT, CDR2 YYREEE (reference sequence). The CDR3 loop spans 15 amino acids. Here the CDR3 reads CASSSRELNSYEQYF. For the CDR3, the DNA is TGTGCCAGCAGCTCCCGCGAATTGAACAGCTACGAGCAGTACTTC.

This chain joins TRBV7-2 and TRBJ2-5; 7 bases are a match to TRBD1. From germline, CDR1 is SGHTA and CDR2 FQGNSA. The CDR3 is made up of 13 amino acids. V gave up 10 bases and J gave up 3 bases; unmatched junction bases: 8. The CDR3 DNA sequence: TGTGCCACTAGCCATGGGACAGAAGAGACCCAGTACTTC. Its translation: CATSHGTEETQYF. The full variable domain, completed using reference TRBV7-2 and TRBJ2-5, is GAGVSQSPSNKVTEKGKDVELRCDPISGHTALYWYRQSLGQGLEFLIYFQGNSAPDKSGLPSDRFSAERTGGSVSTLTIQRTQQEDSAVYLCATSHGTEETQYFGPGTRLLVL.

CDR3 sequence: CASSQVGVAGPLGTQYF. CDR3 bases: TGTGCCAGCAGCCAAGTAGGGGTAGCGGGACCGTTGGGGACCCAGTACTTC. J is TRBJ2-5 and V is TRBV4-2; 8 bases are shared with TRBD2. With 1 base clipped from V and 7 bases from J, the junction kept 14 bases outside the gene matches. The CDR3 extends over 17 amino acids. Germline CDR1 reads LGHNA; CDR2 reads YNFKEQ.

The chain is built from TRBV11-2 and TRBJ1-2, with D maybe TRBD1 (6 bases). This CDR3 spans 16 amino acids. Germline values: CDR1 SGHAT, CDR2 FQNNGV. V was cut by 8 bases and J by 3 bases, with 22 bases left in between. CDR3 sequence reads: CASRSLPRYRDYGYTF. The CDR3 DNA reads TGTGCCAGCCGCTCACTCCCGAGATACAGGGACTATGGCTACACCTTC.